The rows below give T cell receptor beta chains drawn from one sample of a study of T cells after yellow fever vaccination. TCRdb recomputed calls from the 5' RACE reads with MiXCR, one row per CDR3 protein. The sample shows about 170,000 distinct CDR3 sequences, 11% of them seen only once. The sample in question was CD8+ T cells sorted from PBMCs, obtained 15 days after the yellow fever booster vaccination. The receptors come from a man younger than 30 who received the YFV17D yellow fever vaccine. CDR3s leave out the opening cysteine and the closing phenylalanine or tryptophan. Size is omitted from some rows. Given values are once, few, many or a class for expanded clones.

cdr3_aa,j_call,v_call,clone_size,cdr3_length
ASSFFRAGGYNEQF,TRBJ2-1,TRBV7-8,few,14
ASSSAPQVSWNTEAF,TRBJ1-1,TRBV7-9,few,15
ASSLYRGMETQY,TRBJ2-5,TRBV27,few,12
ASSYSITQPQH,TRBJ1-5,TRBV6-2/TRBV6-3,few,11
ASTEKTYQETQY,TRBJ2-5,TRBV28,few,12
SAADQPQH,TRBJ1-5,TRBV20-1,few,8
AISVDTRLAGELF,TRBJ2-2,TRBV10-3,-,13
ATLQRGGETQY,TRBJ2-5,TRBV15,-,11
ASSRDHEQF,TRBJ2-1,TRBV12-3/TRBV12-4,-,9
SARVQNTEAF,TRBJ1-1,TRBV20-1,-,10
SAQLETQY,TRBJ2-5,TRBV20-1,few,8
ASSLEMGNQPQH,TRBJ1-5,TRBV7-6,-,12
ASSLLRGAYETQY,TRBJ2-5,TRBV27,-,13
ASSRTVSYEQY,TRBJ2-7,TRBV7-9,few,11
ASSRMTSGGAEQF,TRBJ2-1,TRBV3-1,few,13
ASSLGADHTEKLF,TRBJ1-4,TRBV7-8,-,13
ASSPHRTEQF,TRBJ2-1,TRBV5-1,few,10
ASSSGQFGPGELF,TRBJ2-2,TRBV11-2,-,13
ASRRGGRVFDNEQF,TRBJ2-1,TRBV19,few,14
ASSRDPRDEQY,TRBJ2-7,TRBV5-6,-,11
SVVDIGYEQY,TRBJ2-7,TRBV29-1,many,10
ASSPYQGAEINEQY,TRBJ2-7,TRBV18,few,14
ASTKSGEDTQY,TRBJ2-3,TRBV6-6,few,11
SARDFGTGGANYGYT,TRBJ1-2,TRBV20-1,few,15
ASSLGGLAYTYNEQF,TRBJ2-1,TRBV7-8,many,15
SVDYSNRVGPDTQY,TRBJ2-3,TRBV29-1,-,14
ASSVGREYPSEAF,TRBJ1-1,TRBV7-9,-,13
ASTGTSGGNTGELF,TRBJ2-2,TRBV6-5,-,14
SARGQGYYGYT,TRBJ1-2,TRBV20-1,few,11
ASSYSIGFAAETQY,TRBJ2-5,TRBV6-5,few,14
ATSRVGYEQF,TRBJ2-1,TRBV15,few,10
ASLSGGTGEQY,TRBJ2-7,TRBV7-9,-,11
ASSLILDEQF,TRBJ2-1,TRBV5-5,-,10
ASSPTGTDNEQF,TRBJ2-1,TRBV12-3/TRBV12-4,-,12